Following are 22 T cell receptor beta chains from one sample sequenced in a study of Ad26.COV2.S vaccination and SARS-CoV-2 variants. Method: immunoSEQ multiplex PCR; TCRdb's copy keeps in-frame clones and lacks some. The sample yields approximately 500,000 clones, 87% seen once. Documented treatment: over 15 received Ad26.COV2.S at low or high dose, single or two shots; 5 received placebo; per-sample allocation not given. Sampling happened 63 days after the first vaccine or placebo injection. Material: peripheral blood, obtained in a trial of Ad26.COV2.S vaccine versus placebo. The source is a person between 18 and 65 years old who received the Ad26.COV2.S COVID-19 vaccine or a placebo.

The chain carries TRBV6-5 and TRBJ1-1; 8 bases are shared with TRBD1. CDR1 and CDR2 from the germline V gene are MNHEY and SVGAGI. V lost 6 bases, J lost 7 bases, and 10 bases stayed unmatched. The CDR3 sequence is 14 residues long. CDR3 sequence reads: CASRDPPGQVEAFF. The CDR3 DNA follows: TGTGCCAGCAGAGATCCCCCGGGACAGGTTGAAGCTTTCTTT.

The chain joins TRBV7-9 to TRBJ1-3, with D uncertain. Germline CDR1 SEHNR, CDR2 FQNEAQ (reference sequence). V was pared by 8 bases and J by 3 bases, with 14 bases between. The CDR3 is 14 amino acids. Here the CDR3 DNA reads TGTGCCAGCGGACCGGGTGGTAGTGGAAACACCATATATTTT. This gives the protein CASGPGGSGNTIYF.

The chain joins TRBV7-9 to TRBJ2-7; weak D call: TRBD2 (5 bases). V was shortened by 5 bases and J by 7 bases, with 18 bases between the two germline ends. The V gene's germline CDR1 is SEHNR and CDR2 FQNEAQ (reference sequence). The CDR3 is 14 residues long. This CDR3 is CASSRSGVPGEQYF. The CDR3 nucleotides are TGTGCCAGCAGCAGGAGTGGCGTCCCGGGAGAGCAGTACTTC.

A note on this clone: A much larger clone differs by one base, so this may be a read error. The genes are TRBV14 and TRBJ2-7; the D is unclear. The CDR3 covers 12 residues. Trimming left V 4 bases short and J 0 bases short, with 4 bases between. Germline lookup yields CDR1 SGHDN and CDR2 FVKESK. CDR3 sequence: CASSRSSYEQYF. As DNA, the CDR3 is TGTGCCAGCAGCCGAAGCTCCTACGAGCAGTACTTC.

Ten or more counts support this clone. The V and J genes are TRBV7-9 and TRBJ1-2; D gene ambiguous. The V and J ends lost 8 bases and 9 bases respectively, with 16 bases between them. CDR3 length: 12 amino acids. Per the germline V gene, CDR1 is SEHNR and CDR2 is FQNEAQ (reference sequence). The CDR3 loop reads CASAYLAMSYTF. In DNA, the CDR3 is TGTGCCAGCGCTTACCTGGCTATGAGCTACACCTTC.

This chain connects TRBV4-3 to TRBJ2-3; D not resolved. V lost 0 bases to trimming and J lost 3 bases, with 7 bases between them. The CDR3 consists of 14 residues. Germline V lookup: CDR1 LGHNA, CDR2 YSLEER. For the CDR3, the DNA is TGCGCCAGCAGCCAAGACGGAGTGACAGATACGCAGTATTTT. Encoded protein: CASSQDGVTDTQYF.

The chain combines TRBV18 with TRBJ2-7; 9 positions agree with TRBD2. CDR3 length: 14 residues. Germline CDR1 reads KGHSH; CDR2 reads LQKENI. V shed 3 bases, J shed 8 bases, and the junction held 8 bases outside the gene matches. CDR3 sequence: CASSPLLAGRKQYF. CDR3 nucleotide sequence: TGTGCCAGCTCACCCCTCCTAGCGGGGAGAAAGCAGTACTTC.

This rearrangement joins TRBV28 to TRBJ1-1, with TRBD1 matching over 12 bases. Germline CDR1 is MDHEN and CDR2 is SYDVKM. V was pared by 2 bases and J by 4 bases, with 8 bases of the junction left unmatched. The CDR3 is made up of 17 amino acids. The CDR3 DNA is TGTGCCAGCAGTTTAGGGACAGGGGGCGTTTTGCGCACTGAAGCTTTCTTT. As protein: CASSLGTGGVLRTEAFF. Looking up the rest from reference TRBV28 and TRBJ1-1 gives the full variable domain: DVKVTQSSRYLVKRTGEKVFLECVQDMDHENMFWYRQDPGLGLRLIYFSYDVKMKEKGDIPEGYSVSREKKERFSLILESASTNQTSMYLCASSLGTGGVLRTEAFFGQGTRLTVV.

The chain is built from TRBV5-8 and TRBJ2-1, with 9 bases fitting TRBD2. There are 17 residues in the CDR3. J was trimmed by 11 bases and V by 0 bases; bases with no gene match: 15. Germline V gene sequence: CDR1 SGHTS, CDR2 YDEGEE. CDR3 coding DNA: TGTGCCAGCAGCTTGGTGCTATTAGCGGGAGTTCACGAAAAGCAGTTCTTC. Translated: CASSLVLLAGVHEKQFF. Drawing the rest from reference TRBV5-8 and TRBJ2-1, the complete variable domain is EAGVTQSPTHLIKTRGQQATLRCSPISGHTSVYWYQQALGLGLQFLLWYDEGEERNRGNFPPRFSGRQFPNYSSELNVNALELEDSALYLCASSLVLLAGVHEKQFFGPGTRLTVL.

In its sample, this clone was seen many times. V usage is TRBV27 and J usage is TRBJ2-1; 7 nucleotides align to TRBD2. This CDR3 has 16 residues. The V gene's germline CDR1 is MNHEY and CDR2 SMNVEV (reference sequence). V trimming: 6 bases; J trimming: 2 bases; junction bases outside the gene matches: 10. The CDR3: CASSPALAVPYNEQFF. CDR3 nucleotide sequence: TGTGCCAGCAGCCCGGCCCTAGCGGTCCCCTACAATGAGCAGTTCTTC.

CDR3 amino acids: CATSRQSSYNEQFF. The DNA for the CDR3 is TGTGCCACCAGCCGACAGAGCTCCTACAATGAGCAGTTCTTC. The V gene is TRBV24-1, the J gene TRBJ2-1, with a tentative D call TRBD1 (5 bases). The germline V and J ends were trimmed by 7 bases and 0 bases, with 9 bases remaining between them. CDR1 is KGHDR, CDR2 SFDVKD, per germline. This CDR3 is 14 amino acids long.

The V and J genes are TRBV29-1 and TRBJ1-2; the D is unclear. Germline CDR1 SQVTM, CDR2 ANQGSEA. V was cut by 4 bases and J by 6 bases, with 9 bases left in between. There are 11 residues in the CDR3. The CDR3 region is CSVGHLDGYTF. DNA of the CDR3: TGCAGCGTTGGCCATCTCGATGGCTACACCTTC.

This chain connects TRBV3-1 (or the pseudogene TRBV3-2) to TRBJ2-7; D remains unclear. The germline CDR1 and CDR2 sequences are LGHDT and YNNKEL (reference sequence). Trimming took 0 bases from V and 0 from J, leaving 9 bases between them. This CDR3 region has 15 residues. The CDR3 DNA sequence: TGTGCCAGCAGCCAAGAGGGCCTTGGCTCCTACGAGCAGTACTTC. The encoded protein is CASSQEGLGSYEQYF.

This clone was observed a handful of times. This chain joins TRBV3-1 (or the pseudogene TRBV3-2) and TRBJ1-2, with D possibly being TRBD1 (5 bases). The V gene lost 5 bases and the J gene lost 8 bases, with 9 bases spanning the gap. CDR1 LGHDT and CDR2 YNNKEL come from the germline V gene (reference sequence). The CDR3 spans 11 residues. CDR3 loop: CASSKGRGYTF. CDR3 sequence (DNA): TGTGCCAGCAGCAAGGGGCGAGGCTACACCTTC.

CDR3 in DNA: TGTGCCAGCAGCTGGGGACAGGGCACTGAAGCTTTCTTT. It is translated as CASSWGQGTEAFF. The genes are TRBV6-2 or TRBV6-3 and TRBJ1-1; 9 bases are a match to TRBD1. The germline V gene encodes CDR1 MNHEY and CDR2 SVGEGT. Trimming at V came to 6 bases and at J to 4 bases, leaving 3 bases not matched to a gene. The CDR3 length is 13 residues.

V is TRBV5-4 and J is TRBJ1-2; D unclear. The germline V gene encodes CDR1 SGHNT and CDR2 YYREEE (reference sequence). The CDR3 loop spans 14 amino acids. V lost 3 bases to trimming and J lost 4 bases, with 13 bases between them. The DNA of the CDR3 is TGTGCCAGCAGCTCTAAACAGATACTCTATGGCTACACCTTC. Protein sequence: CASSSKQILYGYTF.

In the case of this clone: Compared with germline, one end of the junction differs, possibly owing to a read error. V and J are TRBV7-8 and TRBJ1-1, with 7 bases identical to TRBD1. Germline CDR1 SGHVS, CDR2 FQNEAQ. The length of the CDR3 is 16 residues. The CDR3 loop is CACSSEGAGMNTEAFF. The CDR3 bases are TGTGCCTGCAGCTCCGAGGGGGCTGGCATGAACACTGAAGCTTTCTTT.

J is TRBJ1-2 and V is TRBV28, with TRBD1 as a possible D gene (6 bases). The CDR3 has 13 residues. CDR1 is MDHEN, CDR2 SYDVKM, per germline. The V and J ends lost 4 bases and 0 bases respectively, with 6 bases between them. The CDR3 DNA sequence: TGTGCCAGCAGTTACAGGGCTAACTATGGCTACACCTTC. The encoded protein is CASSYRANYGYTF.

The CDR3 reads CAWIPRGARSPLHF. DNA for the CDR3: TGTGCCTGGATCCCTAGGGGGGCGCGGTCACCCCTCCACTTT. The chain couples TRBV30 to TRBJ1-6; D is possibly TRBD1 (6 bases). Germline assignment: CDR1 GTSNPN and CDR2 SVGIG (reference sequence). V shed 4 bases and J shed 10 bases, with 17 bases lying between them. The CDR3 extends over 14 amino acids.

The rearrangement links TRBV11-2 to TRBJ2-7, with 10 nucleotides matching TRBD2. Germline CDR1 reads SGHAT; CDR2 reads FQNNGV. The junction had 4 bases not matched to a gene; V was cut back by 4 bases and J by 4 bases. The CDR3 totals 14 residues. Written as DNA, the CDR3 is TGTGCCAGCAGCTCTACTAGCGGGGAGTACGAGCAGTACTTC. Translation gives CASSSTSGEYEQYF.

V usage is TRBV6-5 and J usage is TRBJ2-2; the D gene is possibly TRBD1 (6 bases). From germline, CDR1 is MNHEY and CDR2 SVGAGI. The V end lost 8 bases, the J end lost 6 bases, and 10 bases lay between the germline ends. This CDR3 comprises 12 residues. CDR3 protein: CASVGGPGELFF. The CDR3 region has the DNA TGTGCCAGCGTTGGGGGCCCCGGGGAGCTGTTTTTT.

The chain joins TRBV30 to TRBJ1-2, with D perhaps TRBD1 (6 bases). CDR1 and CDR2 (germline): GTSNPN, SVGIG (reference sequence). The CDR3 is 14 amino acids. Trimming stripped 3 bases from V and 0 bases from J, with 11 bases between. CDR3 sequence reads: CAWSLQGPNYGYTF. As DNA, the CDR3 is TGTGCCTGGAGCTTACAGGGACCTAACTATGGCTACACCTTC.